This TCR beta chain was captured in a study of T cells expressing NK-cell markers (dated by TCRdb to between 2020 and 2021). With respect to the entire study: About 8 donors provided sorted CD3+CD56+NKG2C+, CD3+CD56+NKG2C- and CD3+CD56-NKG2C+ T-cell subsets, whose TCR beta-chain repertoires were profiled. Among the eight sequenced donors, seven were HCMV-seropositive and one was HCMV-seronegative. All eight donors whose samples were sequenced were randomly selected healthy volunteers, three of them men and five women. Illumina HiSeq 2000/2500, MiSeq or NextSeq was used to sequence libraries as 2 x 150 bp reads.

Comment on this clonotype: Its antigen is currently not known.

From a lookup of the germline V gene, CDR1 and CDR2 are SGHTA and FQGTGA. From the cysteine up to the phenylalanine, the CDR3 has a length of 15 residues. No DNA is recorded. Sequenced using an Illumina HiSeq 2000. 5'RACE template switching, by which a universal primer site and unique molecular identifiers were added, was used to make TCR beta cDNA libraries. Synthesis of cDNA was primed from the TCR beta constant segment and was followed by two consecutive PCR amplification steps. Under the source paper's analysis protocol: MIGEC was used to demultiplex reads and group reads by UMI, and MiTCR was used to assemble and quantify clonotypes. To exclude erroneous sequences, any TCR cDNA sequence not supported by at least two reads was discarded. The tcR package was used for downstream repertoire analysis, and clonotypes were matched across fractions by CDR3 nucleotide sequence plus V segment. VDJmatch was used to annotate antigen specificity against VDJdb, with one amino acid substitution in CDR3 permitted. TCRdb reprocessed the sequencing reads and holds a single record per CDR3 protein sequence, with no DNA. TCRdb, not the original authors, processed these V and J calls. The data table for this sample lists more than 120,000 distinct CDR3 sequences. In total, the top ten clones hold roughly 12% of the sample.

HCMV-specific IgG was detected in serum with a commercial ELISA kit to determine HCMV serostatus. Peripheral blood mononuclear cells were isolated from blood by Ficoll density gradient centrifugation. General study outcomes and caveats: Those dominant clonotypes were again the most abundant among CD3+CD56-NKG2C+ cells in several donors, at roughly 28.3-65%. In a handful of donors, the dominant CD3+CD56+NKG2C+ clonotypes were found to rank among the top 10 CD8+ clonotypes and to make up about 1.0-7.5% of CD8+ T cells. It remained unclear whether the expanded NKG2C-expressing T cell clones were specific for HCMV antigens.

The chain employs TRBV7-3 and TRBJ2-1; lacking DNA, the TRBD1 call made by TCRdb goes unchecked. The sequence derives from a young man in good health. Donor details come from another sample of the same person, matched by shared clones. Sequencing input: blood T cells: a sorted CD56 or NKG2C T cell subset, CD4+ or CD8+ T cells, or bulk PBMC T cells (not recorded which). The CDR3 region reads CASSSALGENNEQFF.